Listed below are T cell receptor beta chains from one sample, sequenced in a study of molecular identifiers for immune sequencing clone quantification. One entry per CDR3 protein, called by TCRdb with MiXCR from the PCR reads. The sample lists hundreds of thousands of distinct CDR3 sequences; around 25% were seen once. The sequenced material came from naive CD8+ T cells from blood, with Jurkat cell RNA spiked in. These receptors were obtained from a human donor in good health. Some libraries in this study had Jurkat cell RNA spiked in. The CDR3 runs from the conserved cysteine through the conserved F or W. D genes are given only for firm matches. A row's size may be missing; if present it is once, few, many or a size class.

>few|-|TRBJ1-3|TRBV12-3/TRBV12-4
TGTGCCAGCAGTTTAGGCCCGGGACTCGGAAACACCATATATTTT
CASSLGPGLGNTIYF
>many|-|TRBJ2-7|TRBV7-9
TGTGCCAGCAGCTTAGAGGGCCCTAGTTACGAGCAGTACTTC
CASSLEGPSYEQYF
>-|TRBD2|TRBJ2-7|TRBV5-6
TGTGCCCGCAGTTCGGGGGGGGGGTACGAGCAGTACTTC
CARSSGGGYEQYF
>-|-|TRBJ2-3|TRBV29-1
TGCAGCGGTACCGGGACTGAACCATTCTCTAGCACAGATACGCAGTATTTT
CSGTGTEPFSSTDTQYF
>few|-|TRBJ2-1|TRBV20-1
TGCAGTGCTCTAGAACGTGAGCAGTTCTTC
CSALEREQFF
>-|TRBD1|TRBJ1-5|TRBV9
TGTGCCAGCAGCTCCTCGACAGGGACAAATCAGCCCCAGCATTTT
CASSSSTGTNQPQHF
>few|-|TRBJ1-1|TRBV6-5
TGTGCCAGCAGTTACACAGGAGTGCGCACTGAAGCTTTCTTT
CASSYTGVRTEAFF
>many|-|TRBJ2-7|TRBV27
TGTGCCAGCAGTCCGATCACTACTAGGGCCTCCTACGAGCAGTACTTC
CASSPITTRASYEQYF
>few|-|TRBJ2-3|TRBV10-3
TGTGCCATCAGTGGGGAAATTCTCACAGATACGCAGTATTTT
CAISGEILTDTQYF
>many|-|TRBJ2-5|TRBV7-9
TGTGCCAGCAGCTTAGAAGTTGGTGACCGCGCCGAGACCCAGTACTTC
CASSLEVGDRAETQYF
>many|-|TRBJ1-4|TRBV4-1
TGCGCCAGCAGCCAAGGCTTGGCCCAGGGCCATGCAACTAATGAAAAACTGTTTTTT
CASSQGLAQGHATNEKLFF
>many|-|TRBJ2-5|TRBV9
TGTGCCAGCAGCGTAGAGGGGACCCAAGAGACCCAGTACTTC
CASSVEGTQETQYF
>few|-|TRBJ1-3|TRBV30
TGTGCCTGGAGTATCGCGTCTGGAAACACCATATATTTT
CAWSIASGNTIYF
>few|-|TRBJ1-1|TRBV20-1
TGCAGTGCTAGAGATGAAGGAATGAACACTGAAGCTTTCTTT
CSARDEGMNTEAFF
>-|-|TRBJ2-1|TRBV19
TGTGCCAGTAGTATGCTCGCGTTTTCCTACAATGAGCAGTTCTTC
CASSMLAFSYNEQFF
>once|TRBD1|TRBJ2-5|TRBV9
TGTGCCAGCAGCGCCCAGGCAGGGGGCATTGAGACCCAGTACTTC
CASSAQAGGIETQYF
>many|-|TRBJ1-1|TRBV7-9
TGTGCCAGCAGCTTGGTAGACAATTCGAACACTGAAGCTTTCTTT
CASSLVDNSNTEAFF
>many|-|TRBJ1-5|TRBV4-3
TGCGCCAGCAGCCAAGACATATACAATCAGCCCCAGCATTTT
CASSQDIYNQPQHF
>many|-|TRBJ2-7|TRBV29-1
TGCAGCGTTGGGGGATATAGCTCCTACGAGCAGTACTTC
CSVGGYSSYEQYF
>-|-|TRBJ2-2|TRBV7-9
TGTGCCAGCAGCTCCCCAAGATACAACACCGGGGAGCTGTTTTTT
CASSSPRYNTGELFF
>many|-|TRBJ1-1|TRBV13
TGTGCCAGCAGCTTCGCAGGGGAATCCACTGAAGCTTTCTTT
CASSFAGESTEAFF
>-|-|TRBJ1-1|TRBV18
TGTGCCAGCTCACCACCGGGGATATTAGTGTATCGGACTGAAGCTTTCTTT
CASSPPGILVYRTEAFF
>-|-|TRBJ1-1|TRBV6-5
TGTGCCAGCAGCCAGACAGAATTGAACACTGAAGCTTTCTTT
CASSQTELNTEAFF
>many|-|TRBJ2-6|TRBV7-9
TGTGCCAGCAGCTTACAGGGTCCTGGGGCCAACGTCCTGACTTTC
CASSLQGPGANVLTF
>few|TRBD1|TRBJ2-1|TRBV11-3
TGTGCCAGCAGCTACAGACAGGGGGCCCGCAATGAGCAGTTCTTC
CASSYRQGARNEQFF
>-|-|TRBJ1-1|TRBV3-1
TGTGCCAGCAGCCAAGACGGGGTTCGAATCTTT
CASSQDGVRIF
>-|-|TRBJ1-1|TRBV6-5
TGTGCCAGCAGTTACTCTCGGGGGGCGAACACTGAAGCTTTCTTT
CASSYSRGANTEAFF
>-|-|TRBJ1-6|TRBV11-2
TGTGCCAGCAGCTTGTCTCCCCCGGGGCAGTCCCATTCACCCCTCCACTTT
CASSLSPPGQSHSPLHF
>few|-|TRBJ1-2|TRBV6-5
TGTGCCAGCAGTTACTATTATGGGGGCTCGGAAGGCTACACCTTC
CASSYYYGGSEGYTF
>few|-|TRBJ2-5|TRBV5-1
TGCGCCAGCAGCTTGGGGGTGGCCTTCCAAGAGACCCAGTACTTC
CASSLGVAFQETQYF
>few|-|TRBJ2-3|TRBV4-2
TGTGCCAGCAGCCAAGAGGCCAGGGGGGTCGCAGATACGCAGTATTTT
CASSQEARGVADTQYF
>-|-|TRBJ1-6|TRBV6-6
TGTGCCAGCAGTTACTCTGCAGGGGACTCCTATAATTCACCCCTCCACTTT
CASSYSAGDSYNSPLHF
>many|-|TRBJ1-5|TRBV24-1
TGTGCCACCCCGGAAGCGCCCCAGCATTTT
CATPEAPQHF
>many|TRBD1|TRBJ2-3|TRBV5-1
TGCGCCAGCAGCTTGGCGACAGGGATGTTAAGAGATACGCAGTATTTT
CASSLATGMLRDTQYF
>few|-|TRBJ1-1|TRBV28
TGTGCCAGCCAACTCATCAGGGGCACTGAAGCTTTCTTT
CASQLIRGTEAFF
>many|TRBD2|TRBJ2-3|TRBV7-9
TGTGCCAGCAGCACGACCACTAGCGGGGCTTACACAGATACGCAGTATTTT
CASSTTTSGAYTDTQYF
>-|TRBD2|TRBJ2-2|TRBV20-1
TGCAGTGCTAGAGCTCTGACTAGCGGGAAGGCCGGGGAGCTGTTTTTT
CSARALTSGKAGELFF
>many|TRBD1|TRBJ2-7|TRBV7-9
TGTGCCAGCAGCGAACGAGCGGACAGGGCCATCTACGAGCAGTACTTC
CASSERADRAIYEQYF
>many|TRBD1|TRBJ2-7|TRBV6-5
TGTGCCAGCAGTTATATGACAGGGACCTCCTACGAGCAGTACTTC
CASSYMTGTSYEQYF
>-|-|TRBJ1-5|TRBV15
TGTGCCACCAGCAGCAGACAGTCCCTAGGGTCCCAGCATTTT
CATSSRQSLGSQHF
>many|-|TRBJ2-5|TRBV19
TGTGCCAGTAGTTCACCGTCCGCCAGCCAAGAGACCCAGTACTTC
CASSSPSASQETQYF
>-|-|TRBJ1-4|TRBV4-2
TGTGCCAGCAGTGAACGGAGGAGTAATGAAAAACTGTTTTTT
CASSERRSNEKLFF
>-|TRBD1|TRBJ2-7|TRBV6-2/TRBV6-3
TGTGCCAGCAACCCCCCGGGACAGGGTAGCTCCTACGAGCAGTACTTC
CASNPPGQGSSYEQYF
>few|TRBD2|TRBJ2-5|TRBV9
TGTGCCAGCAGCCCAGATGGGGGGGAAGAGACCCAGTACTTC
CASSPDGGEETQYF
>-|-|TRBJ1-2|TRBV4-3
TGCGCCAGCAGCCAAGACATGACAGCCAAATTAAGCTACAACTATGGCTACACCTTC
CASSQDMTAKLSYNYGYTF
>many|TRBD1|TRBJ1-1|TRBV7-8
TGTGCCAGCAGCTTAGCGAATCCCATTACAGGGGGCAAAAACACTGAAGCTTTCTTT
CASSLANPITGGKNTEAFF
>few|-|TRBJ1-2|TRBV20-1
TGCAGTGCTTTTCAGGGGAACTATGGCTACACCTTC
CSAFQGNYGYTF
>many|-|TRBJ2-5|TRBV7-9
TGTGCCAGCAGCTTATATCTTGCGGGTCAAGAGACCCAGTACTTC
CASSLYLAGQETQYF
>many|-|TRBJ2-2|TRBV2
TGTGCCAGCACCAGATCGAACACCGGGGAGCTGTTTTTT
CASTRSNTGELFF
>-|TRBD1|TRBJ2-3|TRBV19
TGTGCCAGTACCTATGGGGCAGGGGGCTATACGCAGTATTTT
CASTYGAGGYTQYF
>few|TRBD2|TRBJ2-1|TRBV6-2/TRBV6-3
TGTGCCAGCAGTTACACAACTAGCGGGGAGAACAATGAGCAGTTCTTC
CASSYTTSGENNEQFF
>many|TRBD1|TRBJ2-5|TRBV12-3/TRBV12-4
TGTGCCAGCAGTTTCCCTGGGACAGACCAAGAGACCCAGTACTTC
CASSFPGTDQETQYF
>few|TRBD1|TRBJ1-2|TRBV27
TGTGCCAGCAGTACTTGGACAGGCTCGCTAGGCTATGGCTACACCTTC
CASSTWTGSLGYGYTF
>-|TRBD2|TRBJ2-1|TRBV25-1
TGTGCCAGCAGTGACCCCCGGACTAGCGGCTACAATGAGCAGTTCTTC
CASSDPRTSGYNEQFF
>-|-|TRBJ2-2|TRBV7-9
TGTGCCAGCAGCTTAGTTTCTAGTATCACCGGGGAGCTGTTTTTT
CASSLVSSITGELFF